The 28 T cell receptor beta chains below all came from one sample that was sequenced in a study of blood T cell repertoires in COVID-19. Profiling relied on immunoSEQ multiplex PCR, and the TCRdb table lists in-frame clones only, not all of them. The profile shows over 400,000 clones, less than 90% of them singletons. Material for sequencing was PBMCs or T cells enriched from blood (not recorded which). The receptor set was obtained from an older woman who had recovered from COVID-19.

This chain uses TRBV11-3 with TRBJ2-3; TRBD2 matches at 12 bases. V shed 4 bases and J 2 bases; nucleotides not matched to a gene: 10. The CDR3 is 18 amino acids. CDR1 is SGHNT and CDR2 is YENEEA in the germline V gene. CDR3: CASSSAPLAGGNTDTQYF. The CDR3 nucleotides are TGTGCCAGCAGCTCCGCCCCACTAGCGGGGGGAAACACAGATACGCAGTATTTT.

DNA of the CDR3: TGTGCCAGCAGCTTTACGAGTCCCGCGGAGCTGTTTTTT. Translated: CASSFTSPAELFF. This chain uses TRBV7-2 with TRBJ2-2; D is unresolved. This CDR3 is 13 amino acids long. Trimming cost V 3 bases and J 10 bases, with 12 bases left between them. Germline V gene lookup returns CDR1 SGHTA and CDR2 FQGNSA.

The rearrangement links TRBV5-1 to TRBJ2-7, with 8 bases that match TRBD1. The CDR3 sequence is 14 residues long. The V segment lost 0 bases and the J segment 5 bases; nucleotides outside the gene matches: 4. Germline assignment: CDR1 SGHRS and CDR2 YFSETQ. The CDR3 DNA reads as TGCGCCAGCAGCTTGGCCTCAGGGGGCGACGAGCAGTACGTC. Amino acids: CASSLASGGDEQYV.

The gene calls are TRBV15 and TRBJ1-4; the D gene is possibly TRBD1 (5 bases). Trimming removed 5 bases from V and 8 bases from J, with 18 bases in between. The CDR3 sequence is 15 residues long. Looked up from germline, CDR1 is LNHNV and CDR2 is YYDKDF (reference sequence). The CDR3 nucleotides are TGTGCCACCAGCGCTTGGGGCCCCCTAGACGAAAAACTGTTTTTT. Amino acid sequence: CATSAWGPLDEKLFF.

This chain joins TRBV27 and TRBJ2-7; TRBD2 matches at 9 bases. J was trimmed by 8 bases and V by 8 bases; bases with no gene match: 13. Per the germline V gene, CDR1 is MNHEY and CDR2 is SMNVEV (reference sequence). This CDR3 has 14 residues. The chain's CDR3 is CASSSRAGGVKQYF. Here the CDR3 DNA reads TGTGCCAGCTCCTCGCGGGCGGGGGGGGTGAAGCAGTACTTC.

The chain is built from TRBV24-1 and TRBJ1-4; D is ambiguous. Germline V gene sequence: CDR1 KGHDR, CDR2 SFDVKD. The CDR3 is made up of 10 amino acids. The CDR3 DNA reads as TGTTCTGGTACTCATGAAAAACTGTTTTTT. This encodes CSGTHEKLFF.

The rearrangement joins TRBV4-1 to TRBJ2-4; D might be TRBD2 (5 bases). Between the trimmed V and J ends, which lost 2 bases and 7 bases, there was a span of 12 bases. Looked up from germline, CDR1 is MGHRA and CDR2 is YSYEKL. The CDR3 extends over 14 amino acids. CDR3: CASSQRDPLNIQYF. CDR3 in DNA: TGCGCCAGCAGCCAACGGGATCCCTTGAACATTCAGTACTTC.

This chain connects TRBV6-5 to TRBJ2-7, with D possibly matching TRBD1 (6 bases). CDR3 length: 14 amino acids. The ends were cut back, 7 bases at V and 6 bases at J, with 19 bases in the middle. Germline V lookup: CDR1 MNHEY, CDR2 SVGAGI. In DNA, the CDR3 is TGTGCCAGCACCCCCACCGTGGGGGCAGGCGAGCAGTACTTC. Translation: CASTPTVGAGEQYF.

The V call is TRBV2, the J call TRBJ2-3, with D possibly being TRBD2 (5 bases). Per the germline V gene, CDR1 is SNHLY and CDR2 is FYNNEI. Trimming pared 0 bases from V and 11 bases from J, leaving 15 bases between. The CDR3 loop spans 14 amino acids. The CDR3 nucleotides read TGTGCCAGCAGTGAAGCGAAGGGTCGGGGAAAGCAGTATTTT. Translation: CASSEAKGRGKQYF.

The rearrangement joins TRBV19 to TRBJ2-4, with D possibly being TRBD1 (6 bases). The CDR3 runs to 15 residues. Germline V gene data show CDR1 as LNHDA and CDR2 as SQIVND (reference sequence). V was cut by 6 bases and J by 3 bases, with 15 bases left in between. The chain's CDR3 is CASSRTGLSKNIQYF. For the CDR3, the DNA is TGTGCCAGTAGCCGTACAGGGTTGAGCAAAAACATTCAGTACTTC.

The chain employs TRBV2 and TRBJ2-7; 12 bases match TRBD2. Germline CDR1 is SNHLY and CDR2 is FYNNEI. CDR3 size: 14 residues. Unmatched junction bases numbered 6, after V lost 5 bases and J lost 7 bases. The CDR3 protein is CASSMTSGGGEQYF. The CDR3 bases are TGTGCCAGCAGTATGACTAGCGGGGGAGGAGAGCAGTACTTC.

CDR3 coding DNA: TGTGCCAGCAGTCAGACAGGCCTTAGTTCTGAAGCTTTCTTT. This codes for CASSQTGLSSEAFF. V gene TRBV9 combines with J gene TRBJ1-1; tentative D call: TRBD1 (6 bases). The CDR3 covers 14 residues. CDR1 and CDR2 (germline): SGDLS, YYNGEE. Trimming removed 5 bases from V and 6 bases from J, with 17 bases in between.

CDR3 residues: CATSGEGEEKLFF. CDR3 nucleotides: TGTGCCACCTCAGGGGAAGGAGAAGAAAAACTGTTTTTT. The V gene is TRBV2, the J gene TRBJ1-4; possible D gene TRBD1, 6 bases. The germline V and J ends were trimmed by 10 bases and 8 bases, with 17 bases remaining between them. Germline V gives CDR1 SNHLY, CDR2 FYNNEI. This CDR3 contains 13 residues.

The chain carries TRBV10-3 and TRBJ2-2; 9 bases are shared with TRBD2. Trimming cost V 4 bases and J 5 bases; bases outside gene matches: 5. There are 15 residues in the CDR3. Germline CDR1 ENHRY, CDR2 SYGVKD. Here the CDR3 DNA reads TGTGCCATCAGTGTTATCAGCGGGGGGACCGGGGAGCTGTTTTTT. Amino acids: CAISVISGGTGELFF.

J is TRBJ2-1 and V is TRBV4-1; 7 bases align to TRBD1. This CDR3 region has 14 residues. V shed 1 base, J shed 8 bases, and the junction held 5 bases outside the gene matches. The V gene's germline CDR1 is MGHRA and CDR2 YSYEKL. In DNA, the CDR3 is TGCGCCAGCAGCCAAGTCCCTGACAGGGATGAGCAGTTCTTC. It yields the protein CASSQVPDRDEQFF.

For this clone: This same CDR3 is encoded by further DNA sequences in the sample. V gene TRBV12-3 or TRBV12-4 combines with J gene TRBJ1-2, with D unclear. Deletions cut 3 bases from V and 5 bases from J, with 7 bases between. The CDR3 totals 12 residues. The CDR3: CASSLGRYGYTF. CDR3 DNA: TGTGCCAGCAGTTTGGGGAGATATGGCTACACCTTC.

The rearrangement links TRBV30 to TRBJ1-1; tentatively, D is TRBD1 (6 bases). The germline V gene encodes CDR1 GTSNPN and CDR2 SVGIG (reference sequence). Trimming cost V 3 bases and J 5 bases, with 16 bases left between them. The CDR3 spans 14 residues. CDR3 region: CAWRPQGLRTEAFF. In DNA, the CDR3 is TGTGCCTGGAGGCCACAGGGATTGAGAACTGAAGCTTTCTTT.

The gene calls are TRBV10-3 and TRBJ1-2; 9 nucleotides align to TRBD1. Per the germline V gene, CDR1 is ENHRY and CDR2 is SYGVKD. J lost 3 bases, V lost 7 bases, and 6 bases had no gene match. The CDR3 is 14 amino acids. In nucleotides, the CDR3 is TGTGCCATCAAAGGACAGGGGAGGGACTATGGCTACACCTTC. It translates to CAIKGQGRDYGYTF.

The chain couples TRBV28 to TRBJ1-5; tentatively, D is TRBD1 (6 bases). Trimming stripped 3 bases from V and 3 bases from J, with 15 bases between. The V gene's germline CDR1 is MDHEN and CDR2 SYDVKM. This CDR3 region has 16 residues. The CDR3 region is CASSFRQATLNQPQHF. In DNA, the CDR3 is TGTGCCAGCAGTTTCAGACAGGCGACTCTCAATCAGCCCCAGCATTTT.

The chain is built from TRBV18 and TRBJ1-5; D may be TRBD1 (5 bases). From germline, CDR1 is KGHSH and CDR2 LQKENI. CDR3 size: 15 residues. Trimming shortened V by 3 bases and J by 2 bases, and 11 bases separated the two germline ends. The CDR3 protein is CASSPRGAGNQPQHF. CDR3 nucleotide sequence: TGTGCCAGCTCACCTAGGGGTGCCGGCAATCAGCCCCAGCATTTT.

The chain carries TRBV6-5 and TRBJ2-2, with 13 bases lining up with TRBD2. V lost 7 bases and J lost 5; bases outside the gene matches: 4. Germline values: CDR1 MNHEY, CDR2 SVGAGI. The CDR3 runs to 15 residues. CDR3 in DNA: TGTGCCAGCACCTCGGGACTAGCGGGAACCGGGGAGCTGTTTTTT. This codes for CASTSGLAGTGELFF.

The chain employs TRBV7-9 and TRBJ1-6, with 9 positions matching TRBD1. This CDR3 has 16 residues. CDR1 is SEHNR and CDR2 is FQNEAQ in the germline V gene (reference sequence). Unmatched junction bases numbered 6, after V lost 5 bases and J lost 4 bases. The CDR3 DNA follows: TGTGCCAGCAGCCCTCCGGGACAGGGATATAATTCACCCCTCCACTTT. Translated, it gives CASSPPGQGYNSPLHF.

V and J are TRBV12-3 or TRBV12-4 and TRBJ1-1; no reliable D call. This CDR3 is built from 12 residues. V lost 6 bases to trimming and J lost 5 bases, with 10 bases between them. This chain's CDR3 is CASRGSGTEAFF. CDR3 coding DNA: TGTGCCAGCAGAGGCTCCGGGACTGAAGCTTTCTTT.

The genes are TRBV5-8 and TRBJ1-5; 7 positions agree with TRBD1. Germline assignment: CDR1 SGHTS and CDR2 YDEGEE. The CDR3 loop spans 15 amino acids. Trimming removed 0 bases from V and 3 bases from J; junction bases left unmatched: 3. The CDR3 here is CASSLGQGNNQPQHF. Here the CDR3 DNA reads TGTGCCAGCAGCTTGGGACAGGGCAACAATCAGCCCCAGCATTTT.

The chain couples TRBV18 to TRBJ1-1, with TRBD1 matching 7 bases. This CDR3 has 14 residues. Per the germline V gene, CDR1 is KGHSH and CDR2 is LQKENI. The ends lost 10 bases at V and 0 bases at J; junction bases unmatched: 8. The CDR3 coding sequence is TGTGCCACCAAACAGGGACAGTTGAACACTGAAGCTTTCTTT. Translating it yields CATKQGQLNTEAFF. Filled out from reference TRBV18 and TRBJ1-1, the complete variable domain reads NAGVMQNPRHLVRRRGQEARLRCSPMKGHSHVYWYRQLPEEGLKFMVYLQKENIIDESGMPKERFSAEFPKEGPSILRIQQVVRGDSAAYFCATKQGQLNTEAFFGQGTRLTVV.

V is TRBV4-2 and J is TRBJ1-2; tentatively, D is TRBD1 (6 bases). The V end was cut by 0 bases, the J end by 1 base, with 9 bases between. The CDR3 has 15 residues. From germline, CDR1 is LGHNA and CDR2 YNFKEQ. The CDR3 DNA follows: TGTGCCAGCAGCCAAGAAGCCAGGGGTAACTATGGCTACACCTTC. Its translation is CASSQEARGNYGYTF.

This clone has just one count. This chain connects TRBV7-8 to TRBJ2-3, with D perhaps TRBD2 (5 bases). CDR1 and CDR2 (germline): SGHVS, FQNEAQ. Trimming stripped 6 bases from V and 11 bases from J, with 12 bases between. This CDR3 is 11 amino acids long. The CDR3 loop is CASRRDLRQYF. In DNA form, the CDR3 reads TGTGCCAGCAGACGGGATCTAAGGCAGTATTTT.

The chain joins TRBV10-1 to TRBJ2-3; D gene unclear. V lost 4 bases and J lost 2, with 4 bases in between. CDR3 length: 12 amino acids. CDR1 and CDR2 (germline): WNHNN, SYGVQD (reference sequence). The CDR3 protein is CASSAYTDTQYF. DNA of the CDR3: TGCGCCAGCAGTGCTTACACAGATACGCAGTATTTT.